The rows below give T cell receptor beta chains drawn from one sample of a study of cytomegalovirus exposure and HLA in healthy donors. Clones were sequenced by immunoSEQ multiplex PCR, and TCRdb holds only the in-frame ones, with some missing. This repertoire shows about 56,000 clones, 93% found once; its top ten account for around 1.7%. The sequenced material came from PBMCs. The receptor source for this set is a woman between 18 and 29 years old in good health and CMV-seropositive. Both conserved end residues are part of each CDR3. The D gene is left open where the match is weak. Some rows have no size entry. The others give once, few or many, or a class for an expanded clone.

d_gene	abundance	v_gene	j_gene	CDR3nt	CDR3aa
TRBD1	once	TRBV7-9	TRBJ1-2	TGTGCCAGCAGCTCGGCCGGGACAGGGTTTGGCTATGGCTACACCTTC	CASSSAGTGFGYGYTF
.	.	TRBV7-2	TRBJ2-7	TGTGCCAGCAGCTTACACTTGTACGAGCAGTACTTC	CASSLHLYEQYF
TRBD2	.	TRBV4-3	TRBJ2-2	TGCGCCAGCAGCCAAGAACTAGCGGGGTACACCGGGGAGCTGTTTTTT	CASSQELAGYTGELFF
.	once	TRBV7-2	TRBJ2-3	TGTGCCAGCAGCTTAGTCGTAGATACGCAGTATTTT	CASSLVVDTQYF
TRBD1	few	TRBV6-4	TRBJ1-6	TGTGCCAGCAGTGAAGACAGGGATAATTCACCCCTCCACTTT	CASSEDRDNSPLHF
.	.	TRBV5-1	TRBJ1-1	TGCGCCAGCAGCTTTAGGGGGGGACCGAACACTGAAGCTTTCTTT	CASSFRGGPNTEAFF
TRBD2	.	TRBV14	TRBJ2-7	TGTGCCAGCAGCCAATACACTAGCGGGGGCCGTAACTACGAGCAGTACTTC	CASSQYTSGGRNYEQYF
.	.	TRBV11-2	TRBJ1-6	TGTGCCAGCAGCCCCATGGGGGCGGGTAGGCCCCTCCACTTT	CASSPMGAGRPLHF
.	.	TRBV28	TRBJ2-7	TGTGCCAGCAGGCCGTGGAGCTCCTACGAGCAGTACTTC	CASRPWSSYEQYF
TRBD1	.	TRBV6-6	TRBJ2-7	TGTGCCAGCAGCCCAACAGGGGGGAGCTCCTACGAGCAGTACTTC	CASSPTGGSSYEQYF
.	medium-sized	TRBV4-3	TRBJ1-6	TGCGCCAGCAGCCATGGCAGGGGCTATAATTCACCCCTCCACTTT	CASSHGRGYNSPLHF
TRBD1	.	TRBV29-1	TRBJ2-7	TGCAGCGGACGACAGGGCTACGAGCAGTACTTC	CSGRQGYEQYF
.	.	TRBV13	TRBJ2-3	TGTGCCAGCAGCTTGGAGTTCGCTAGCACAGATACGCAGTATTTT	CASSLEFASTDTQYF
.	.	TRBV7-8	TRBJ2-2	TGTGCCAGCAGCTCTGAATTCGGAATCGGGTCCGGGGAGCTGTTTTTT	CASSSEFGIGSGELFF
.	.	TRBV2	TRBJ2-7	TGTGCCAGCAGTCGTCCAGACTACTCCTACGAGCAGTACTTC	CASSRPDYSYEQYF
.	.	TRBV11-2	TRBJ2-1	TGTGCCAGCAGCTTGACAGCGTTCTTTGTGCAGTTCTTC	CASSLTAFFVQFF
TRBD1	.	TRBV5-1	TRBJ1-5	TGCGCCAGCAGCCCGGGCGGGACAGCATTTCAGCCCCAGCATTTT	CASSPGGTAFQPQHF
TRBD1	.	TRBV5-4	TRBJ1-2	TGTGCCAGCAGCCCACAGGGGCGCTATGGCTACACCTTC	CASSPQGRYGYTF
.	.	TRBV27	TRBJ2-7	TGTGCCAGCAGTTTGGTCTCAGGGGGGACTGGGGGCGAGCAGTACTTC	CASSLVSGGTGGEQYF
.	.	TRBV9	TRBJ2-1	TGTGCCAGCAGCGTAGTGATGGGTGCGGATGAGCAGTTCTTC	CASSVVMGADEQFF